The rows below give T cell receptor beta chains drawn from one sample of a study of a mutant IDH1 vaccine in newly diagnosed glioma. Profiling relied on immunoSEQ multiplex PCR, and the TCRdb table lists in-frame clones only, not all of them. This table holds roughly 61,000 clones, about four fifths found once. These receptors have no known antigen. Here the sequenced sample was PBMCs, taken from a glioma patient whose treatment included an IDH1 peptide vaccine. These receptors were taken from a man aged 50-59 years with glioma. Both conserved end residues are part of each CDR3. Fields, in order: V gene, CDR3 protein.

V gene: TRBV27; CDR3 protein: CASSLSGPSSYEQYF
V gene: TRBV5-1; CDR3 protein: CASSYGQGSTNEKLFF
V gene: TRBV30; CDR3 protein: CAWGGEEAQPQHF
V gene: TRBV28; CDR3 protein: CASSGNQPQHF
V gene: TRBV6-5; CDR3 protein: CASSPGTSGYEQYF
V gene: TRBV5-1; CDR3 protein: CASSFPGIGGYTF
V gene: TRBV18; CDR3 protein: CASSLANTEAFF
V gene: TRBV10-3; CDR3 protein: CAISAGTGRTEAFF
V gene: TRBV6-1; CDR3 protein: CASDRAGGVNQPQHF
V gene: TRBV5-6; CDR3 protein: CASSLPGTGITGELFF
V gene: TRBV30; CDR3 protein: CAWNGGFLETQYF
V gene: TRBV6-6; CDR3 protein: CASSPTHPAQPQHF
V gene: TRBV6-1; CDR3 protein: CASSRGYNEQFF
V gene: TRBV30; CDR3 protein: CACSLAGAEKTQYF
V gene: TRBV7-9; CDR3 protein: CASSWTGSGNTIYF
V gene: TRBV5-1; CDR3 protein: CASSLAAVAGELFF
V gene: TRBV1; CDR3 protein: CTSSQDGWGGELFF
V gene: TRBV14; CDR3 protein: CASSQGTAGTIYEQYF
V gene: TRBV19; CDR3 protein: CASSHGTRGTGELFF
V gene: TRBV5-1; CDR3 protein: CASSLFSSGINNEQFF
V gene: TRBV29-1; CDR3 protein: CSVGTVIGEQYF
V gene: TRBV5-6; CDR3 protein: CASSWDFNEQFF
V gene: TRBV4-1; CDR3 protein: CASSQVLGIETQYF
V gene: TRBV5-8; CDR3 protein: CASSLHLRRNSNQPQHF
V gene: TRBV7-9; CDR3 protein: CASSLVGTGTETQYF
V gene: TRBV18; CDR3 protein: CASVSGLAGVNNEQFF
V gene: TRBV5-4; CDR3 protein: CASRAGANEKLFF
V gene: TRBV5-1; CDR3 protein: CASSPGQGDEQFF
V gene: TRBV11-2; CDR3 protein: CASSSLTEQYF
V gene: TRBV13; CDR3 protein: CASSLTPEAFF
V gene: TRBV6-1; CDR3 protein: CASSRTETQYF
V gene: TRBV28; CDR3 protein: CASRRRSWGLYF
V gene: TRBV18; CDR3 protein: CASSPGTGFIGELFF
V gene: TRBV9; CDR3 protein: CASSVTSGANVLTF
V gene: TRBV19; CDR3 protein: CASSTHEGTNEKLFF
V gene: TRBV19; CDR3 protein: CASSPRGETEAFF
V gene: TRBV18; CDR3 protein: CASSLPGTGLANYGYTF
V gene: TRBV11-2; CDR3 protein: CASSFVGSGLRQYF
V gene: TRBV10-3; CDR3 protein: CAISESDRAQPQHF
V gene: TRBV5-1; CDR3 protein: CASTQDGSYEQYF
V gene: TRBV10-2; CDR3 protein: CASGTGGQPQHF
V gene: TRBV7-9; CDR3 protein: CASRAAGGTGELFF
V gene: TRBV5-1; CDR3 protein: CASTWALNTEAFF
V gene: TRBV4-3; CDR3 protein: CASSQAHSNQPQHF
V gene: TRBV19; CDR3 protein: CASSPSSSYNEQFF
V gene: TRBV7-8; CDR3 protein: CASSLGWTSGAQETQYF
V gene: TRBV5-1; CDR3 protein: CASSLDVHTEAFF
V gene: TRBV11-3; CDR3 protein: CASSFSGVTGELFF
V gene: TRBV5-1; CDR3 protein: CASRAAETQYF
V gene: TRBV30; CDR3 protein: CARRLAGTGELFF
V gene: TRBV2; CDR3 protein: CARDRDVSGNTIYF
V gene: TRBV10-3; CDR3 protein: CAIRGGTTTNEKLFF
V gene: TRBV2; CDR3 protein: CASLGNGQQFF